This T cell receptor (beta chain) was observed in a study of shared clonotypes between healthy human individuals. Naive CD8 cells lacked CD45RO, underwent positive selection for CCR7 and left out terminally differentiated effector memory CD45RA+ cells. TCRdb keeps only in-frame clones here, not all; method: immunoSEQ multiplex PCR. Among about 2.2 million clones listed, about 92% were seen once. The CDR3 consists of 13 residues. Germline assignment: CDR1 MNHNS and CDR2 SASEGT. V lost 5 bases, J lost 7 bases, and 15 bases lay in between. This chain connects TRBV6-1 to TRBJ2-7; perhaps TRBD2 as D (6 bases). Sequenced input: naive CD8+ T cells from PBMCs. The clonotype originates from a man aged 18 to 29 in good health. Some clones in this sample may be carry-over from other donors' samples. CDR3 coding DNA: TGTGCCAGCAGTCCGGGGCTCGCGGGGGAGCAGTACTTC. This gives the protein CASSPGLAGEQYF.